This T cell receptor (beta chain) derives from a study of blood T cell repertoires in COVID-19. The table came from immunoSEQ multiplex PCR; TCRdb's copy has only in-frame clones and leaves some out. The data contain about 180,000 clones, around 85% of them singletons. This CDR3 has 12 amino acids. Germline loops: CDR1 SGHNT, CDR2 YYREEE (reference sequence). V lost 4 bases and J 9 bases, leaving 11 bases between the germline ends. The source is an older man with active or convalescent COVID-19. The chain has TRBV5-4 and TRBJ2-1; tentatively, D is TRBD1 (6 bases). Sequenced material: peripheral blood. The CDR3 nucleotides read TGTGCCAGCAGCCTGAACAGGGTTGAGCAGTTCTTC. It translates to CASSLNRVEQFF.